These 21 T cell receptor beta chains originate from one sample sequenced in a study of cytomegalovirus exposure and HLA in healthy donors. TCRdb keeps only in-frame clones here, not all; method: immunoSEQ multiplex PCR. The table has 180,000 or so clones, more than 75% seen once. Sequenced input: PBMCs. These receptors originate from a young man in good health and CMV-seropositive.

The chain uses TRBV25-1 and TRBJ1-1; possibly TRBD1 for D (6 bases). The CDR3 consists of 14 residues. CDR1 and CDR2 (germline): MGHDK, SYGVNS. Between the trimmed V and J ends, which lost 3 bases and 3 bases, there was a span of 11 bases. CDR3 protein: CASSETGFYTEAFF. In DNA, the CDR3 is TGTGCCAGCAGTGAGACAGGCTTCTACACTGAAGCTTTCTTT. Full variable domain (missing parts from reference TRBV25-1 and TRBJ1-1): EADIYQTPRYLVIGTGKKITLECSQTMGHDKMYWYQQDPGMELHLIHYSYGVNSTEKGDLSSESTVSRIRTEHFPLTLESARPSHTSQYLCASSETGFYTEAFFGQGTRLTVV.

This clone was detected only once. J is TRBJ1-4 and V is TRBV6-1; D remains ambiguous. CDR1 and CDR2 (germline): MNHNS, SASEGT. The CDR3 runs to 12 residues. Trimming removed 8 bases at V and 5 bases at J, with 9 bases between. The CDR3 nucleotides read TGTGCCAGCCCGGGCCCCAATGAAAAACTGTTTTTT. Translating it yields CASPGPNEKLFF.

V usage is TRBV4-3 and J usage is TRBJ1-1; D not certain. Germline V gene sequence: CDR1 LGHNA, CDR2 YSLEER. Trimming stripped 1 base from V and 3 bases from J, with 6 bases between. This CDR3 contains 13 residues. The CDR3 loop is CASSQGRDTEAFF. The DNA for the CDR3 is TGCGCCAGCAGCCAAGGGAGGGACACTGAAGCTTTCTTT.

This rearrangement joins TRBV29-1 to TRBJ1-4; D not resolved. V shed 6 bases and J shed 4 bases, with 6 bases lying between them. The germline V gene encodes CDR1 SQVTM and CDR2 ANQGSEA. The CDR3 covers 11 residues. The CDR3 bases are TGCAGCGTATACGGTAATGAAAAACTGTTTTTT. It encodes CSVYGNEKLFF.

This clone was counted once. This sequence joins TRBV7-3 and TRBJ2-7; maybe TRBD1 (7 bases). This CDR3 comprises 14 residues. Trimming left V 3 bases short and J 1 base short, with 10 bases between. Germline CDR1 and CDR2: SGHTA and FQGTGA. CDR3 sequence: CASSFSGGSYEQYF. Written as DNA, the CDR3 is TGTGCCAGCAGCTTCTCAGGGGGGTCCTACGAGCAGTACTTC.

The V and J genes are TRBV11-3 and TRBJ1-6, with D unresolved. The CDR3 is 12 residues long. The germline V gene has CDR1 SGHNT and CDR2 YENEEA. Trimming stripped 5 bases from V and 14 bases from J, with 13 bases between. The CDR3 nucleotides are TGTGCCAGCAGCCCGCGGACCGGGACCCTCCACTTT. It yields the protein CASSPRTGTLHF.

The chain carries TRBV2 and TRBJ1-5; D gene unclear. The CDR3 length is 13 residues. Germline V gives CDR1 SNHLY, CDR2 FYNNEI. V gave up 3 bases and J gave up 10 bases, with 13 bases separating them. CDR3 amino acids: CASSDSNQRPQHF. The DNA of the CDR3 is TGTGCCAGCAGTGACTCCAATCAGCGCCCCCAGCATTTT.

The V and J genes are TRBV5-1 and TRBJ2-3; 7 nucleotides agree with TRBD2. Per the germline V gene, CDR1 is SGHRS and CDR2 is YFSETQ. The CDR3 extends over 11 amino acids. The V and J ends lost 6 bases and 8 bases, in that order; junction bases with no gene match: 3. CDR3 bases: TGCGCCAGCATCTCGGGAGGTACGCAGTATTTT. Translating it yields CASISGGTQYF.

The rearrangement joins TRBV29-1 to TRBJ2-7; the D gene is possibly TRBD1 (6 bases). V dropped 7 bases and J dropped 2 bases, with 12 bases sitting between them. The V gene's germline CDR1 is SQVTM and CDR2 ANQGSEA. This CDR3 comprises 12 residues. CDR3 in DNA: TGCAGCGCCCGGACAGAAGCCTACGAGCAGTACTTC. Protein: CSARTEAYEQYF.

The V gene is TRBV18, the J gene TRBJ1-5; 7 bases are shared with TRBD1. Germline values: CDR1 KGHSH, CDR2 LQKENI. Trimming cost V 3 bases and J 2 bases; bases outside gene matches: 1. The CDR3 consists of 14 residues. The CDR3 protein is CASSPDRGNQPQHF. CDR3 DNA: TGTGCCAGCTCACCTGACAGGGGCAATCAGCCCCAGCATTTT. Supplemented by reference TRBV18 and TRBJ1-5, the full variable domain reads NAGVMQNPRHLVRRRGQEARLRCSPMKGHSHVYWYRQLPEEGLKFMVYLQKENIIDESGMPKERFSAEFPKEGPSILRIQQVVRGDSAAYFCASSPDRGNQPQHFGDGTRLSIL.

V gene TRBV4-1 combines with J gene TRBJ1-5; tentatively, D is TRBD1 (5 bases). Germline assignment: CDR1 MGHRA and CDR2 YSYEKL. Trimming took off 4 bases at V and 4 bases at J, with 17 bases between the two ends. The CDR3 extends over 16 amino acids. The CDR3 DNA follows: TGCGCCAGCAGCCCCCTGGGGCCGGAGGTAAATCAGCCCCAGCATTTT. As protein: CASSPLGPEVNQPQHF.

This chain connects TRBV7-6 to TRBJ2-7, with 8 bases fitting TRBD1. Per germline, CDR1 SGHVS and CDR2 FNYEAQ. CDR3 length: 15 residues. J lost 2 bases, V lost 5 bases, and 8 bases had no gene match. Here the CDR3 DNA reads TGTGCCAGCAGCCCAGGGGGCCGAGGGACCTACGAGCAGTACTTC. It specifies CASSPGGRGTYEQYF.

The chain carries TRBV30 and TRBJ2-1; D possibly corresponds to TRBD2 (5 bases). V dropped 6 bases and J dropped 0 bases, with 9 bases sitting between them. There are 13 residues in the CDR3. Germline loops: CDR1 GTSNPN, CDR2 SVGIG (reference sequence). The DNA of the CDR3 is TGTGCCTGTCTCGGGGACTCCTACAATGAGCAGTTCTTC. Translation gives CACLGDSYNEQFF.

This clone was seen a handful of times. This chain links TRBV12-5 with TRBJ1-1, with TRBD1 matching 10 bases. This CDR3 contains 14 residues. J lost 7 bases, V lost 5 bases, and 7 bases had no gene match. Germline CDR1 is LGHNT and CDR2 is FRNRAP. CDR3 loop: CASGRGQGYDEAFF. The CDR3 DNA is TGTGCTAGTGGTAGGGGACAGGGGTACGATGAAGCTTTCTTT.

This chain joins TRBV5-1 and TRBJ1-1, with a possible D match to TRBD1 (5 bases). V was shortened by 1 base and J by 10 bases, with 20 bases between the two germline ends. The CDR3 runs 15 residues. The V gene's germline CDR1 is SGHRS and CDR2 YFSETQ. In DNA form, the CDR3 reads TGCGCCAGCAGCTTGAGGGGAGACTCGAGGAGAGGAGCTTTCTTT. Amino acid sequence: CASSLRGDSRRGAFF.

This clone was found once. The V and J genes are TRBV5-1 and TRBJ2-1, with D perhaps given as TRBD1 or TRBD2 (5 bases each). Trimming cost V 0 bases and J 5 bases, with 9 bases left between them. Per germline, CDR1 SGHRS and CDR2 YFSETQ. There are 14 residues in the CDR3. The CDR3 nucleotides are TGCGCCAGCAGCTTGGTGGGGGACCACAATGAGCAGTTCTTC. Encoded protein: CASSLVGDHNEQFF.

The chain combines TRBV2 with TRBJ1-5, with 9 positions matching TRBD1. Unmatched junction bases numbered 7, after V lost 3 bases and J lost 4 bases. CDR3 size: 16 residues. The germline V gene encodes CDR1 SNHLY and CDR2 FYNNEI. This CDR3 reads CASSDLTGGGNQPQHF. Written as DNA, the CDR3 is TGTGCCAGCAGTGACCTGACAGGGGGTGGGAATCAGCCCCAGCATTTT.

The chain carries TRBV5-1 and TRBJ2-5, with 9 bases identical to TRBD1. The CDR3 has 15 amino acids. The germline V gene has CDR1 SGHRS and CDR2 YFSETQ. The J segment lost 3 bases and the V segment lost 3 bases, leaving 6 bases of the junction unmatched. The CDR3 sequence: CASSYTGTGKETQYF. The CDR3 region has the DNA TGCGCCAGCAGCTACACCGGGACAGGGAAAGAGACCCAGTACTTC.

The chain has TRBV11-2 and TRBJ2-3; no reliable D call. The V gene's germline CDR1 is SGHAT and CDR2 FQNNGV. Deletions cut 2 bases from V and 0 bases from J, with 6 bases between. The CDR3 extends over 14 amino acids. CDR3 DNA sequence: TGTGCCAGCAGCTTAACTCCTAGCACAGATACGCAGTATTTT. It codes for CASSLTPSTDTQYF.

This rearrangement joins TRBV5-1 to TRBJ1-1, with a weak D call TRBD1 (6 bases). The ends were cut back, 0 bases at V and 1 base at J, with 10 bases in the middle. Germline V CDR1 and CDR2: SGHRS, YFSETQ. The CDR3 is 15 residues long. In DNA form, the CDR3 reads TGCGCCAGCAGCTTGGCAGGGGCCTCGAACACTGAAGCTTTCTTT. Translation gives CASSLAGASNTEAFF.

In nucleotides, the CDR3 is TGTGCCAGCAGTTTCTCATATTTCTATGGCTACACCTTC. Translation gives CASSFSYFYGYTF. The chain uses TRBV28 and TRBJ1-2; D ambiguous. Looked up from germline, CDR1 is MDHEN and CDR2 is SYDVKM. V lost 3 bases and J 4 bases, leaving 9 bases between the germline ends. The CDR3 extends over 13 amino acids.